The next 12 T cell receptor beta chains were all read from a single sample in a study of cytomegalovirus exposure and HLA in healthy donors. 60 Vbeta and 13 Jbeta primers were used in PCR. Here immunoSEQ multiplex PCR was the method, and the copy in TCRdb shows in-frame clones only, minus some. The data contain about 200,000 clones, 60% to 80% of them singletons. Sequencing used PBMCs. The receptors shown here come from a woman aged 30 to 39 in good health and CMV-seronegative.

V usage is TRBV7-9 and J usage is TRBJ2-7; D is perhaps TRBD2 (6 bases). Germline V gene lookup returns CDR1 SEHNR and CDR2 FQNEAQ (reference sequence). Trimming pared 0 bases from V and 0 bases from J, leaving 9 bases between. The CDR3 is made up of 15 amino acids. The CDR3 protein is CASSLAHGSSYEQYF. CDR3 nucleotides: TGTGCCAGCAGCTTAGCTCACGGGAGCTCCTACGAGCAGTACTTC.

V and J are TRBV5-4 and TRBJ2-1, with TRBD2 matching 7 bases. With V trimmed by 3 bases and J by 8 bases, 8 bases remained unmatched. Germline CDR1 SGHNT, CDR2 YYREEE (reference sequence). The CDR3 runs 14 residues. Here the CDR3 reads CASSSLVAGDEQFF. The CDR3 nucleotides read TGTGCCAGCAGCTCGTTGGTAGCGGGTGATGAGCAGTTCTTC.

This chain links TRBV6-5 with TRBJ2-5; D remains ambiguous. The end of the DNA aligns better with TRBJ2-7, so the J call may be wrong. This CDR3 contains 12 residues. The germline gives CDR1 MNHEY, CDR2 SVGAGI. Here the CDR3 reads CASSSRLREQYF. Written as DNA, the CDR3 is TGTGCCAGCAGTTCTCGTCTGCGCGAGCAGTACTTC.

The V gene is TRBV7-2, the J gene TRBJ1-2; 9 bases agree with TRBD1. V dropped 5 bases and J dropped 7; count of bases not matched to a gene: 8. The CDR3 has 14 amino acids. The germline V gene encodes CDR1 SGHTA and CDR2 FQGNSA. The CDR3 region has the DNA TGTGCCAGCAGCCCAATACAGGGGGCGGTTGGCTACACCTTC. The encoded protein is CASSPIQGAVGYTF.

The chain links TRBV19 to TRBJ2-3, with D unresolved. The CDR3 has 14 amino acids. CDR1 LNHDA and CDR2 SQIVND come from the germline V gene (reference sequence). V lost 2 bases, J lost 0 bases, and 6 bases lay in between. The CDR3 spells CASSITGSTDTQYF. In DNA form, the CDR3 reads TGTGCCAGTAGTATAACCGGTAGCACAGATACGCAGTATTTT.

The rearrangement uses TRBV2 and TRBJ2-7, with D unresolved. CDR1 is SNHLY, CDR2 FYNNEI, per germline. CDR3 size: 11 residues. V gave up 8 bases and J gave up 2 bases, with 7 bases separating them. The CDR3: CASGLTYEQYF. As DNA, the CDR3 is TGTGCCAGCGGGCTTACCTACGAGCAGTACTTC.

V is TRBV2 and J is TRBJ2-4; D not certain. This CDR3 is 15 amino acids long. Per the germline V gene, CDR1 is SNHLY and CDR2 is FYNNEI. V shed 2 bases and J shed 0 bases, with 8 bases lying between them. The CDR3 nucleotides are TGTGCCAGCAGTGAATCGACTTTAGCCAAAAACATTCAGTACTTC. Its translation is CASSESTLAKNIQYF.

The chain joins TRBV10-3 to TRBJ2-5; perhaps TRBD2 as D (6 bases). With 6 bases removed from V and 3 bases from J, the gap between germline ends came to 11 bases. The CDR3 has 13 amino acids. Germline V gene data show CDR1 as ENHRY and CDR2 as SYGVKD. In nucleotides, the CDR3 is TGTGCCATCAGCCGGGACTCGAAAGAGACCCAGTACTTC. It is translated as CAISRDSKETQYF.

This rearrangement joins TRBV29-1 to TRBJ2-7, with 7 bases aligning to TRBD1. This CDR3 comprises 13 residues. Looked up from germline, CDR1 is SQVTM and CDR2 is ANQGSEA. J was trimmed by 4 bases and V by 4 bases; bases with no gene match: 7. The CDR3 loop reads CSVGQGTVYEQYF. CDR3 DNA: TGCAGCGTTGGTCAAGGGACAGTTTACGAGCAGTACTTC.

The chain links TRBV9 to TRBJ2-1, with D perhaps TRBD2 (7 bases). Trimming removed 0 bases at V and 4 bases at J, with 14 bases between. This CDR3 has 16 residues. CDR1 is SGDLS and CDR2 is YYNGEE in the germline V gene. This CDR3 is CASSVAGGGGYNEQFF. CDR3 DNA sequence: TGTGCCAGCAGCGTAGCTGGAGGGGGGGGATACAATGAGCAGTTCTTC.

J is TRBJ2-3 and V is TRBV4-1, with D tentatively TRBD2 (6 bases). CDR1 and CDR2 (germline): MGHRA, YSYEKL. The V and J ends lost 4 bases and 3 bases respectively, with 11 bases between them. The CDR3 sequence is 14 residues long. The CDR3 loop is CASSLSGLTDTQYF. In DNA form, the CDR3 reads TGCGCCAGCAGCCTTAGCGGTTTGACAGATACGCAGTATTTT.

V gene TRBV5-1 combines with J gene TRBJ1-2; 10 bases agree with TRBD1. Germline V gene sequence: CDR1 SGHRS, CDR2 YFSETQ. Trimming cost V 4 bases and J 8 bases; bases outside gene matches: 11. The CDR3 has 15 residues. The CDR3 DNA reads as TGCGCCAGCAGCACTACCGGGACAGGGGCCCCCGGCTACACCTTC. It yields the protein CASSTTGTGAPGYTF.